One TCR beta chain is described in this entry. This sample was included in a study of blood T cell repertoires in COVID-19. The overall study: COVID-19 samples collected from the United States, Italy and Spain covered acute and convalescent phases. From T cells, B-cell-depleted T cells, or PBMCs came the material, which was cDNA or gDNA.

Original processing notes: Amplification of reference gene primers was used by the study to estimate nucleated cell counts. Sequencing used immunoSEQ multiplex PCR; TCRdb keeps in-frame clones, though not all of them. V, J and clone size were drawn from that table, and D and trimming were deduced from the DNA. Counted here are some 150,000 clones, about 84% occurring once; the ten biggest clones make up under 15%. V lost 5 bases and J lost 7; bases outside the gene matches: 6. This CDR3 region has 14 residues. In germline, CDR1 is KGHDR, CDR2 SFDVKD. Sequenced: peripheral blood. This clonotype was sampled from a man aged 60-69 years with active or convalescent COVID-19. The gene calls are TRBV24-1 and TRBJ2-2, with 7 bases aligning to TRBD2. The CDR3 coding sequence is TGTGCCACCAGTGTCACGTCGGGGGGCGGGGAGCTGTTTTTT. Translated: CATSVTSGGGELFF.